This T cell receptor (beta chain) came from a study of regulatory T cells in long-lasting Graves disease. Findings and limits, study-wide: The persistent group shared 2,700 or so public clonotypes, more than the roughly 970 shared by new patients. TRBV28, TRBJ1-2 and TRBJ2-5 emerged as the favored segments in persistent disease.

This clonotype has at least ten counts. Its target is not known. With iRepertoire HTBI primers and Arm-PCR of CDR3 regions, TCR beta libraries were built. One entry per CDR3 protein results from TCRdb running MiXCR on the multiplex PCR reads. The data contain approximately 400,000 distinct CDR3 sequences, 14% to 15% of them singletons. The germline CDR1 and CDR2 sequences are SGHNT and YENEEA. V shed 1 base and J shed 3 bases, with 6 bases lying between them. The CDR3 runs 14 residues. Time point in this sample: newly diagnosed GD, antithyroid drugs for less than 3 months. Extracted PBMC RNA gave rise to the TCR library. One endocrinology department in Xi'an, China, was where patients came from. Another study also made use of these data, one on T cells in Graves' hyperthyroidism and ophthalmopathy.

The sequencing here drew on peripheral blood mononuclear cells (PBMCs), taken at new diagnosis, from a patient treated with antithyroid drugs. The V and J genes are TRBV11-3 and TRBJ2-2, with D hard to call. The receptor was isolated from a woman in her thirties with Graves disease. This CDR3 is CASSLVAYTGELFF. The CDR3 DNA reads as TGTGCCAGCAGCTTAGTGGCGTACACCGGGGAGCTGTTTTTT.